Given below is one TCR beta chain in context. The table came from immunoSEQ multiplex PCR; TCRdb's copy has only in-frame clones and leaves some out. The sample shows 150,000 or so clones, approximately 94% of them seen only once. The record originates from a study of control samples from healthy donors and cancer patients. This receptor was identified in a man between 18 and 35 years old in good health. Sequencing used blood.

This chain's CDR3 is CASSFTGRSEAFF. In nucleotides, the CDR3 is TGTGCCAGCAGTTTTACAGGGAGGTCTGAAGCTTTCTTT. This rearrangement joins TRBV12-3 or TRBV12-4 to TRBJ1-1; D might be TRBD1 (6 bases). The CDR3 consists of 13 residues. Trimming removed 3 bases from V and 6 bases from J, with 11 bases in between.